This TCR beta chain was captured in a study of shared clonotypes between healthy human individuals. The CDR3 is made up of 14 amino acids. The V and J ends lost 5 bases and 6 bases, in that order; junction bases with no gene match: 4. Germline V gene lookup returns CDR1 SGHRS and CDR2 YFSETQ. Naivety among CD8 cells was defined by CD45RO negativity and positive CCR7 selection, thereby excluding terminally differentiated effector memory CD45RA+ cells. Produced via immunoSEQ multiplex PCR; TCRdb's table is partial and in-frame only. This sample carries some 2.1 million clones, 93% of them seen once, and the ten largest clones take 1.5% to 2%. Study observations and caveats: Clonotype sharing among donors likely depends on sequencing depth.

As for this clone: Its target is unknown.

The TCR comes from a man between 18 and 29 years old in good health. Some clones in this sample may be carry-over from other donors' samples. The sequenced sample consisted of naive CD8+ T cells from PBMCs. The chain recombines TRBV5-1 with TRBJ2-2, with 10 bases that match TRBD2. This CDR3 is CASSPSGRPGELFF. CDR3 nucleotides: TGCGCCAGCAGTCCTAGCGGGAGACCCGGGGAGCTGTTTTTT.